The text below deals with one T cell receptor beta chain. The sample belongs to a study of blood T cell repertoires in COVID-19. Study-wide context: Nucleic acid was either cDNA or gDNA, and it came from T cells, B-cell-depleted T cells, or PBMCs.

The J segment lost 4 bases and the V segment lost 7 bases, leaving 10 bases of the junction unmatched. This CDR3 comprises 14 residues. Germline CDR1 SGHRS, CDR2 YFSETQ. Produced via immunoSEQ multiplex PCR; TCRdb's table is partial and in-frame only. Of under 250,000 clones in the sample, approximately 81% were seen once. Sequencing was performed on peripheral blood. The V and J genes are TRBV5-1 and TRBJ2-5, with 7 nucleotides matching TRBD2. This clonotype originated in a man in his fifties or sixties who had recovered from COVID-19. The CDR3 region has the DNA TGCGCCAGCCATGCTAGCGGTACAGGAGAGACCCAGTACTTC. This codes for CASHASGTGETQYF.